Listed below are T cell receptor beta chains from one sample, sequenced in a study of beta chain features in type 1 diabetes. Here immunoSEQ multiplex PCR was the method, and the copy in TCRdb shows in-frame clones only, minus some. The table has approximately 150,000 clones, approximately 9.8% seen once. The sequencing sample was made of central memory CD4+ T cells from blood. These receptors all come from a woman in her forties in good health. The CDR3 runs from the conserved cysteine through the conserved F or W. Fields, in order: V gene, clone size, D gene, J gene, CDR3 protein, CDR3 DNA. A D gene is named only where the DNA matches it firmly. The size entry is marked missing in some rows and otherwise reads once, few, many or a size class.

V: TRBV10-1; size: .; D: TRBD2; J: TRBJ2-1; CDR3: CASSELSGAYNEQFF; DNA: TGCGCCAGCAGTGAGCTGAGCGGGGCCTACAATGAGCAGTTCTTC
V: TRBV2; size: few; D: .; J: TRBJ2-7; CDR3: CASSMDGVGNEQYF; DNA: TGTGCCAGCAGTATGGACGGGGTCGGGAACGAGCAGTACTTC
V: TRBV29-1; size: many; D: TRBD2; J: TRBJ2-1; CDR3: CSVDQAGGPWDEQFF; DNA: TGCAGCGTTGATCAGGCGGGGGGGCCGTGGGATGAGCAGTTCTTC
V: TRBV2; size: .; D: TRBD2; J: TRBJ2-3; CDR3: CASSSSGGARDTQYF; DNA: TGTGCCAGCAGTTCTAGCGGGGGGGCAAGAGATACGCAGTATTTT
V: TRBV6-5; size: few; D: .; J: TRBJ1-6; CDR3: CASKNGQSYSPLHF; DNA: TGTGCCAGCAAAAACGGACAGTCGTATTCACCCCTCCACTTT
V: TRBV2; size: few; D: .; J: TRBJ2-1; CDR3: CASTDLSVESYNEQFF; DNA: TGTGCCAGCACCGACCTCAGCGTGGAGTCCTACAATGAGCAGTTCTTC
V: TRBV29-1; size: few; D: .; J: TRBJ1-5; CDR3: CSVDGERRNQPQHF; DNA: TGCAGCGTTGACGGGGAGCGGCGGAATCAGCCCCAGCATTTT
V: TRBV6-1; size: .; D: .; J: TRBJ2-7; CDR3: CASSERLEQYF; DNA: TGTGCCAGCAGTGAGCGGCTCGAGCAGTACTTC
V: TRBV27; size: few; D: .; J: TRBJ1-1; CDR3: CASSFRERASREAFF; DNA: TGTGCCAGCAGTTTTCGGGAACGGGCATCAAGAGAAGCTTTCTTT
V: TRBV9; size: few; D: TRBD1; J: TRBJ2-7; CDR3: CASSRGQVGEQYF; DNA: TGTGCCAGCAGCCGAGGACAGGTTGGAGAGCAGTACTTC
V: TRBV5-6; size: .; D: .; J: TRBJ2-5; CDR3: CASSSTGDQETQYF; DNA: TGTGCCAGCAGCAGCACGGGAGATCAAGAGACCCAGTACTTC
V: TRBV27; size: few; D: .; J: TRBJ1-1; CDR3: CASSLFIGGMNTEAFF; DNA: TGTGCCAGCAGTTTATTCATCGGGGGGATGAACACTGAAGCTTTCTTT
V: TRBV6-1; size: few; D: TRBD1; J: TRBJ2-7; CDR3: CASRGQGRIYEQYF; DNA: TGTGCCAGCAGAGGACAGGGAAGAATCTACGAGCAGTACTTC
V: TRBV27; size: few; D: TRBD1; J: TRBJ2-5; CDR3: CASRGHRGKARTQYF; DNA: TGTGCCAGCAGAGGCCACAGGGGGAAGGCTCGGACCCAGTACTTC
V: TRBV7-2; size: .; D: TRBD1; J: TRBJ1-4; CDR3: CASSLQSGTGGKKLFF; DNA: TGTGCCAGCAGCTTACAATCCGGGACAGGGGGCAAAAAACTGTTTTTT
V: TRBV19; size: few; D: TRBD1; J: TRBJ1-5; CDR3: CASGDRGYGQPQHF; DNA: TGTGCCAGTGGGGACAGGGGGTATGGTCAGCCCCAGCATTTT
V: TRBV11-2; size: .; D: TRBD1; J: TRBJ1-4; CDR3: CASSFRRDRDEKLFF; DNA: TGTGCCAGCAGCTTTCGCCGGGACAGGGATGAAAAACTGTTTTTT
V: TRBV6-5; size: few; D: .; J: TRBJ2-7; CDR3: CASSYLGPWTHEQYF; DNA: TGTGCCAGCAGTTACCTGGGGCCCTGGACCCACGAGCAGTACTTC